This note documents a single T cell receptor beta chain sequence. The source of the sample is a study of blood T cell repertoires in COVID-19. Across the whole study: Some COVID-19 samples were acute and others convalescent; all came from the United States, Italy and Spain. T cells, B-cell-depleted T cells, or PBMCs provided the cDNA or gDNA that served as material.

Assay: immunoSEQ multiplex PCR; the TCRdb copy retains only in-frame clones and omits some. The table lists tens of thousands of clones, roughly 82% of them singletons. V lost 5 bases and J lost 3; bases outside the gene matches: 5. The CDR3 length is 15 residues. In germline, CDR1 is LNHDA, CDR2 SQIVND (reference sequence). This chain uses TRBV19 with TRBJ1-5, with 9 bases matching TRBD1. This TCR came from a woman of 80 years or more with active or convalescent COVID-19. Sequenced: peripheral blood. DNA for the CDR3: TGTGCCAGTAGTGACGACAGGGGGAACAATCAGCCCCAGCATTTT. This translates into CASSDDRGNNQPQHF.